This record concerns one T cell receptor beta chain sequence. Antigen: not known. TCRdb's copy holds only in-frame clones and misses some; the assay was immunoSEQ multiplex PCR. Counted here are tens of thousands of clones, about 95% occurring once; the ten biggest clones make up less than 3.5%. Trimming pared 3 bases from V and 3 bases from J, leaving 15 bases between. CDR3 length equals 15 residues. Germline-derived CDR1 and CDR2 are SGDLS and YYNGEE. This record comes from a study of cytomegalovirus exposure and HLA in healthy donors. Broader study findings: According to reports, the classifier identified cytomegalovirus status with high specificity and sensitivity. In vitro, three CMV-associated chains proved specific for CMV antigens. Cytomegalovirus association was assigned to about 150 TCR beta chains. Rare TCR sequences predominated, though certain public TCRs were found in many donors.

The TCR comes from a man between 18 and 35 years old in good health and CMV-seronegative. The rearrangement joins TRBV9 to TRBJ1-1; weak D call: TRBD1 (6 bases). Material for sequencing was PBMCs. CDR3: CASSDEGGHDTEAFF. DNA of the CDR3: TGTGCCAGCAGCGACGAGGGGGGGCACGACACTGAAGCTTTCTTT.